The 10 T cell receptor beta chains presented below share a single source sample, sequenced in a study of cytomegalovirus exposure and HLA in healthy donors. The repertoire was sequenced with immunoSEQ multiplex PCR; TCRdb's copy has only in-frame clones and lacks some. The sample yields approximately 120,000 clones, about nine tenths seen once. The sample was PBMCs. The origin of the receptors is a woman between 18 and 30 years old in good health and CMV-seronegative.

DNA of the CDR3: TGCAGCGTTGTAACGGGCCGGGGCGGGAGGCAGACGGCCAATGAGCAGTTCTTC. Translation gives CSVVTGRGGRQTANEQFF. The chain joins TRBV29-1 to TRBJ2-1; 8 bases align to TRBD2. Germline CDR1 SQVTM, CDR2 ANQGSEA. CDR3 size: 18 residues. J gave up 6 bases and V 4 bases, and 20 bases lay outside the gene matches.

The J gene is TRBJ1-2, the V gene TRBV15; unclear D gene. Trimming cost V 7 bases and J 5 bases, with 20 bases left between them. Germline CDR1 is LNHNV and CDR2 is YYDKDF (reference sequence). The CDR3 runs 15 residues. The CDR3 is CATNDLRGSRYGYTF. The CDR3 coding sequence is TGTGCCACCAATGACCTTCGCGGTTCAAGGTATGGCTACACCTTC.

The chain carries TRBV7-9 and TRBJ2-3; the match to TRBD2 covers 9 bases. Trimming cost V 5 bases and J 2 bases; bases outside gene matches: 5. Looked up from germline, CDR1 is SEHNR and CDR2 is FQNEAQ (reference sequence). The CDR3 consists of 15 residues. As DNA, the CDR3 is TGTGCCAGCAGCCTGGGACTAGCTAACACAGATACGCAGTATTTT. This gives the protein CASSLGLANTDTQYF. The variable domain in full, with the rest retrieved from reference TRBV7-9 and TRBJ2-3, is DTGVSQNPRHKITKRGQNVTFRCDPISEHNRLYWYRQTLGQGPEFLTYFQNEAQLEKSRLLSDRFSAERPKGSFSTLEIQRTEQGDSAMYLCASSLGLANTDTQYFGPGTRLTVL.

The chain is built from TRBV4-1 and TRBJ2-7; 8 bases map to TRBD2. J lost 2 bases, V lost 1 base, and 16 bases had no gene match. CDR1 MGHRA and CDR2 YSYEKL come from the germline V gene. The CDR3 spans 19 residues. The CDR3: CASSQGALFRAGEPYEQYF. CDR3 bases: TGCGCCAGCAGCCAAGGGGCACTTTTCAGAGCGGGAGAGCCCTACGAGCAGTACTTC.

This clone has just a few counts. J is TRBJ2-1 and V is TRBV4-1; weak D call: TRBD2 (6 bases). Germline-derived CDR1 and CDR2 are MGHRA and YSYEKL. The germline V and J ends were trimmed by 0 bases and 0 bases, with 6 bases remaining between them. This CDR3 contains 15 residues. In DNA form, the CDR3 reads TGCGCCAGCAGCCAAGATAGCGGCTCCTACAATGAGCAGTTCTTC. It translates to CASSQDSGSYNEQFF.

The chain joins TRBV27 to TRBJ2-7; possible D gene TRBD2, 6 bases. This CDR3 comprises 14 residues. Germline V CDR1 and CDR2: MNHEY, SMNVEV (reference sequence). V lost 3 bases to trimming and J lost 7 bases, with 16 bases between them. As DNA, the CDR3 is TGTGCCAGCAGTTTGAAGCTAGCGTCGCGAGAGCAGTACTTC. As protein: CASSLKLASREQYF.

The J gene is TRBJ1-6, the V gene TRBV4-3, with 10 nucleotides matching TRBD1. V trimming: 3 bases; J trimming: 6 bases; junction bases outside the gene matches: 5. Germline CDR1 is LGHNA and CDR2 is YSLEER. This CDR3 spans 16 amino acids. The CDR3 nucleotides read TGCGCCAGCAGCCAGGGGTGGGACAGGGGTAATTCACCCCTCCACTTT. This codes for CASSQGWDRGNSPLHF.

The chain is built from TRBV5-6 and TRBJ1-1; D might be TRBD1 (6 bases). The CDR3 has 16 residues. The ends were cut back, 5 bases at V and 3 bases at J, with 20 bases in the middle. Germline assignment: CDR1 SGHDT and CDR2 YYEEEE. The CDR3 DNA follows: TGTGCCAGCAGAATTGTTCGGTGGGACAAGGACACTGAAGCTTTCTTT. This encodes CASRIVRWDKDTEAFF.

This rearrangement joins TRBV6-5 to TRBJ1-5, with TRBD1 identical over 7 bases. Losses at the gene ends were 5 bases for V and 5 bases for J; bases not matched to a gene: 6. CDR1 MNHEY and CDR2 SVGAGI come from the germline V gene. CDR3 size: 14 residues. The CDR3 loop reads CASSLLTGYQPQHF. The CDR3 nucleotides read TGTGCCAGCAGTCTACTGACAGGGTATCAGCCCCAGCATTTT.

This chain connects TRBV18 to TRBJ1-1; D remains unclear. The CDR3 has 17 residues. Germline assignment: CDR1 KGHSH and CDR2 LQKENI. V shed 3 bases and J shed 1 base, with 18 bases lying between them. The CDR3 reads CASSPLTSPTGNTEAFF. In DNA form, the CDR3 reads TGTGCCAGCTCACCCCTCACTTCCCCAACGGGGAACACTGAAGCTTTCTTT.